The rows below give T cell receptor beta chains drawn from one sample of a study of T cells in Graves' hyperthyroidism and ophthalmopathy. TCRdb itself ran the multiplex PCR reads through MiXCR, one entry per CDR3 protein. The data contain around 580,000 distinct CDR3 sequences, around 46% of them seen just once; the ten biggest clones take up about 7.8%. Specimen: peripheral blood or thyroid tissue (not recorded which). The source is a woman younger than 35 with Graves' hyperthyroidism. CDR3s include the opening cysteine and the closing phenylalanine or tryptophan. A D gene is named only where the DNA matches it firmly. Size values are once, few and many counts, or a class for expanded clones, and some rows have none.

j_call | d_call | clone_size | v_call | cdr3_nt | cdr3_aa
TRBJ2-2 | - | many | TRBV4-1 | TGCGCCAGCAGCCAAACTACGGAGACCCGAGTCACCGGGGAGCTGTTTTTT | CASSQTTETRVTGELFF
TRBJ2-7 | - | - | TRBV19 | TGTGCCAGTAGTATCTCGGCAGAATTCCCCTACGAGCAGTACTTC | CASSISAEFPYEQYF
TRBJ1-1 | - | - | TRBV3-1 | TGTGCCAGCTCACCTGAGCTTGCGGGGAACACTGAAGCTTTCTTT | CASSPELAGNTEAFF
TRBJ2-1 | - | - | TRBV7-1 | TGTGCCAGCAGCTCACCCCACCACCCCGAGCAGTTCTTC | CASSSPHHPEQFF
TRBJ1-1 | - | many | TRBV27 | TGTGCCAGCAGTTTATCGCAAAGGAACACTGAAGCTTTCTTT | CASSLSQRNTEAFF
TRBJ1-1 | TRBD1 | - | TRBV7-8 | TGTGCCAGCAGCCCTAAGACAGGGTGGACTGAAGCTTTCTTT | CASSPKTGWTEAFF
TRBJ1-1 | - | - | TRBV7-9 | TGTGCCAGCAGCTCTAGCGGGAGGCCGATGAACACTGAAGCTTTCTTT | CASSSSGRPMNTEAFF
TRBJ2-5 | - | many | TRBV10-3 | TGTGCCATCAGTGAGTCAAGGGACCTCCCGGTGACCCAGTACTTC | CAISESRDLPVTQYF
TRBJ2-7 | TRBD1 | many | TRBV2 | TGTGCCAGCAGTGAAGACAGGGGGACCTACGAGCAGTACTTC | CASSEDRGTYEQYF
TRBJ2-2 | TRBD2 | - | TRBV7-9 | TGTGCCAGCAGCCCCGGGACTAGCGGGAGGTCCGGGGAGCTGTTTTTT | CASSPGTSGRSGELFF
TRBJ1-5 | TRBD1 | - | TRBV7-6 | TGTGCCAGCAGCCCTCGGGACAGGGGCTACGAGCAGCCCCAGCATTTT | CASSPRDRGYEQPQHF
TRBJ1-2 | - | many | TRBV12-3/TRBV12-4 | TGTGCCAGCAGTCGTTCAGGCAGGGGCTATGGCTACACCTTC | CASSRSGRGYGYTF
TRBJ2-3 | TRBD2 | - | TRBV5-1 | TGCGCCAGCAGCTCCTTAGCGGGAGGCGGGGGAGATACGCAGTATTTT | CASSSLAGGGGDTQYF
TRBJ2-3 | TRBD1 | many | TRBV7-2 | TGTGCCAGCAGCCCGACAGGGAGCACAGATACGCAGTATTTT | CASSPTGSTDTQYF
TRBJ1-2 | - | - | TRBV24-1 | TGTGCCACCAGTGATTCCGGGACCTACACCTTC | CATSDSGTYTF
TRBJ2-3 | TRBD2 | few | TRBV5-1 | TGCGCCAGCAGCTTGGGGACTAGCGGGAGGGGCCCCGATACAGATACGCAGTATTTT | CASSLGTSGRGPDTDTQYF
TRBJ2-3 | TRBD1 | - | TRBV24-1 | TGTGCCACCAGTGACCGTAAGTGGGACAGGGGAAAAACAGATGCGCAGTATTTT | CATSDRKWDRGKTDAQYF
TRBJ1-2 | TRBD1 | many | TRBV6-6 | TGTGCCAGCAAGAGGGACAGTCAGGGGCTTGGCTACACCTTC | CASKRDSQGLGYTF
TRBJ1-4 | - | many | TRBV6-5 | TGTGCCAGCAGCTTAGGCGGGGGGGCCGAAAAACTGTTTTTT | CASSLGGGAEKLFF
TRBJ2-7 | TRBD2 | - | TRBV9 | TGTGCCAGCAGTTTCCGCGGGGGGGCGAACGAGCAGTACTTC | CASSFRGGANEQYF
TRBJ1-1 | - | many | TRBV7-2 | TGTGCCAGCAGCTCGCCAGGGGCTTCGTATCTTGACACTGAAGCTTTCTTT | CASSSPGASYLDTEAFF
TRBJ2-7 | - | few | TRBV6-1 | TGTGCCAGCAGTGAAGCGGACTTTGAAATAGTTGGATACGAGCAGTACTTC | CASSEADFEIVGYEQYF
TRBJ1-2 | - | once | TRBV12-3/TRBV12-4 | TGTGCCAGCAGGGCCGACATCAACTATGGCTACACCTTC | CASRADINYGYTF
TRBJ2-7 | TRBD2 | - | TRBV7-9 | TGTGCCAGCAGTCGAGACCCCCGGATAGCGGGAGGGCCTTACGAGCAGTACTTC | CASSRDPRIAGGPYEQYF
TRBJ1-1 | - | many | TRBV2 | TGTGCCAGCGAGGGGGGGGCTCGGGGTACTGAAGCTTTCTTT | CASEGGARGTEAFF
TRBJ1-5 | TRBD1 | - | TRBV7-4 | TGTGCCAGCAGCGCCCTGGGACAGGGAAATCAGCCCCAGCATTTT | CASSALGQGNQPQHF
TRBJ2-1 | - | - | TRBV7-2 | TGTGCCAGCAGCTTAGCCCTGCGACAGGGGAGGGCTATAAGTGAGCAGTTCTTC | CASSLALRQGRAISEQFF
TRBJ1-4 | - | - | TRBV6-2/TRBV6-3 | TGTGCCAGCAGCGATACAGGGAGGGGGGAAAAACTGTTTTTT | CASSDTGRGEKLFF
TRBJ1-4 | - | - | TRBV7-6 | TGTGCCAGCAGCTTCCCAGGAAGGTCTAATGAAAAACTGTTTTTT | CASSFPGRSNEKLFF